Described below is a single T cell receptor beta chain sequence and its context. Its antigen is not identified. This PCR relied on a set of 60 Vbeta primers and 13 Jbeta primers. TCRdb keeps only in-frame clones here, not all; method: immunoSEQ multiplex PCR. The table lists more than 150,000 clones, roughly 84% of them singletons. CDR1 is KGHSH and CDR2 is LQKENI in the germline V gene. This CDR3 region has 13 residues. The V and J ends lost 4 bases and 4 bases respectively, with 10 bases between them. This entry belongs to a study of cytomegalovirus exposure and HLA in healthy donors. Broader study findings: Confirmation was obtained in vitro that a few CMV-associated chains are specific for CMV antigens. Cytomegalovirus status, reportedly, was diagnosed with high specificity and sensitivity by the classifier. A likely sequencing artifact accounted for one observed cluster of highly shared sequence variants. Researchers reported in a later analysis that a missense DCLRE1C variant was tied to TCR beta V- and J-gene trimming.

The chain couples TRBV18 to TRBJ1-1; maybe TRBD1 (6 bases). The sequence derives from a boy younger than 18 in good health and CMV-seronegative. The sequenced material came from PBMCs. The CDR3 DNA reads TGTGCCAGCTCACGACAACAGGGCACTGAAGCTTTCTTT. Translated: CASSRQQGTEAFF.